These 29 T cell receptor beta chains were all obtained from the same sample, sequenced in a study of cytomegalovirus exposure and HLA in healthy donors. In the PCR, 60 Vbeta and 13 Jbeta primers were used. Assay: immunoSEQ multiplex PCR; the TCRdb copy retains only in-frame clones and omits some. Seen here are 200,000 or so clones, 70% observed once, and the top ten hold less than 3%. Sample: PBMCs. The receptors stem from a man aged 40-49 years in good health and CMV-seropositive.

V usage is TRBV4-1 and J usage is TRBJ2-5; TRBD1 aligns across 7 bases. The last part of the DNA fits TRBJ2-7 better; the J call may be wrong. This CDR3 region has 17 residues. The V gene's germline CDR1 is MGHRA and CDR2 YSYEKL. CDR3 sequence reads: CASSQDTETGKVYEQYF. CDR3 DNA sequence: TGCGCCAGCAGCCAAGATACGGAGACAGGGAAGGTCTACGAGCAGTACTTC.

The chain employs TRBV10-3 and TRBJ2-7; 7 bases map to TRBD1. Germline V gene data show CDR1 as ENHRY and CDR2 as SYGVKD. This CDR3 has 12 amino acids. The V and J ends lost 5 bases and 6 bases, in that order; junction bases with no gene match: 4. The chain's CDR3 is CAISPRGFEQYF. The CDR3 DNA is TGTGCCATCAGTCCCAGGGGGTTCGAGCAGTACTTC.

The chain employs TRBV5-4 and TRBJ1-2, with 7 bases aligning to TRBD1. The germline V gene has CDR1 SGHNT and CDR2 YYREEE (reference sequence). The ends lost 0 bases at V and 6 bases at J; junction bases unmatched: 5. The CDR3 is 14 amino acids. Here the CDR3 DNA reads TGTGCCAGCAGCTTGGCTAAGACAGGGCATGGCTACACCTTC. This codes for CASSLAKTGHGYTF.

CDR3 residues: CASSFDRNTGELFF. The CDR3 DNA reads as TGTGCCAGCAGCTTTGACAGGAACACCGGGGAGCTGTTTTTT. The chain couples TRBV7-2 to TRBJ2-2, with D possibly TRBD1 on 5 matching bases. Deletions cut 3 bases from V and 1 base from J, with 6 bases between. The CDR3 runs 14 residues. Germline CDR1 and CDR2: SGHTA and FQGNSA.

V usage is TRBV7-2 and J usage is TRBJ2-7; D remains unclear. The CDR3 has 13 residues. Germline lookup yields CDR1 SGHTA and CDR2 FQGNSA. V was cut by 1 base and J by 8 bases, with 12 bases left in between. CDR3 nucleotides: TGTGCCAGCAGCTTAGAGCCGACTTCCCAGCAGTACTTC. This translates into CASSLEPTSQQYF.

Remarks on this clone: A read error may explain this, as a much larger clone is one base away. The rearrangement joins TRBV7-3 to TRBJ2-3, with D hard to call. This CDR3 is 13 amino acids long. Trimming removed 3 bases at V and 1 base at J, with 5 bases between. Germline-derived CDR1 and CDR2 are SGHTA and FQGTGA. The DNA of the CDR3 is TGTGCCAGCAGCTTCCGGGGCACAGATACGCAGTATTTT. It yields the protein CASSFRGTDTQYF.

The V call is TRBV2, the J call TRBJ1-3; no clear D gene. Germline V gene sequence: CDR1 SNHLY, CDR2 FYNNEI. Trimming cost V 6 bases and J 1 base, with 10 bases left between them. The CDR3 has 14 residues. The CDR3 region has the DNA TGTGCCAGCAGACGGAGTCAATCTGGAAACACCATATATTTT. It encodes CASRRSQSGNTIYF.

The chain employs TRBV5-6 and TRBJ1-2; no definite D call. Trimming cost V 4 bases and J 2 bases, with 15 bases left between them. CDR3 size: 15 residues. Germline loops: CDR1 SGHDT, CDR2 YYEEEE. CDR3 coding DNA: TGTGCCAGCAGCAAGTGGCAGGCGAAAAACTATGGCTACACCTTC. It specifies CASSKWQAKNYGYTF.

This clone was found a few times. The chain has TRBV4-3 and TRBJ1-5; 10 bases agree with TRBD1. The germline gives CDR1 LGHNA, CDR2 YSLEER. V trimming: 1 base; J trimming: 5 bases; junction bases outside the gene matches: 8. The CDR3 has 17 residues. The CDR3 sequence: CASSQGLGTGAHQPQHF. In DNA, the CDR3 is TGCGCCAGCAGCCAAGGTCTAGGGACAGGGGCGCATCAGCCCCAGCATTTT.

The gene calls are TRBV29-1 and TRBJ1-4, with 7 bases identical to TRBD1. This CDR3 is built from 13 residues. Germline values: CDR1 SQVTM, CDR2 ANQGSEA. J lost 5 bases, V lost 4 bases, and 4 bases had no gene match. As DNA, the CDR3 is TGCAGCGTTGGGGGGACAGCGAATGAAAAACTGTTTTTT. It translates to CSVGGTANEKLFF.

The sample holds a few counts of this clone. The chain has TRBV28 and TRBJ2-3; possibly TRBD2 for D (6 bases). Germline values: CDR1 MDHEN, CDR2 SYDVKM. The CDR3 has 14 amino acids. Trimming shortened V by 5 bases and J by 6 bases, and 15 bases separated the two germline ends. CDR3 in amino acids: CASSTSRRGDTQYF. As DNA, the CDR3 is TGTGCCAGCAGTACGTCACGTCGGGGGGATACGCAGTATTTT.

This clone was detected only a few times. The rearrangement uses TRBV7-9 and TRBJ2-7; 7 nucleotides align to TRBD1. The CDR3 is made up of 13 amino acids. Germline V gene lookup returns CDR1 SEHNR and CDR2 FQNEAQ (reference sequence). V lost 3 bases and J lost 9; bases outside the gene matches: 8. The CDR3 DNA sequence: TGTGCCAGCAGCTTGACGACAGGGAATCGGCAGTACTTC. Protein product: CASSLTTGNRQYF.

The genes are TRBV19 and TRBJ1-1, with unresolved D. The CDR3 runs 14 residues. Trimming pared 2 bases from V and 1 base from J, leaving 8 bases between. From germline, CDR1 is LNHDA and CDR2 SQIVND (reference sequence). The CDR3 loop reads CASSILRSNTEAFF. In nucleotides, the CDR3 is TGTGCCAGTAGTATACTGAGATCGAACACTGAAGCTTTCTTT.

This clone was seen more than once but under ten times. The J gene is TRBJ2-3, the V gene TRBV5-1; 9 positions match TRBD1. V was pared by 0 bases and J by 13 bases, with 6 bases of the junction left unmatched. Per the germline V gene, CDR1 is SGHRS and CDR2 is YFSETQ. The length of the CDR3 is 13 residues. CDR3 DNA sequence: TGCGCCAGCAGCTTGGAGGGACAGGGCAGGGAGTATTTT. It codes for CASSLEGQGREYF.

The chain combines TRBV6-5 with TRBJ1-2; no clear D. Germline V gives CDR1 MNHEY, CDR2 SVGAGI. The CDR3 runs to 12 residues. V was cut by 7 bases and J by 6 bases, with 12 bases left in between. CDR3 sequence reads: CASIRGRNGYTF. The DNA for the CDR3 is TGTGCCAGCATTCGCGGGAGAAATGGCTACACCTTC.

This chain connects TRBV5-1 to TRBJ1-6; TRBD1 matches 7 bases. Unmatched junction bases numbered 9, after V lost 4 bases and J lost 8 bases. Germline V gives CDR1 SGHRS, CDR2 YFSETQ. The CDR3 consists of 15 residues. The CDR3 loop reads CASSLEGQPDSPLHF. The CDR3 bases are TGCGCCAGCAGCCTGGAGGGACAGCCGGATTCACCCCTCCACTTT.

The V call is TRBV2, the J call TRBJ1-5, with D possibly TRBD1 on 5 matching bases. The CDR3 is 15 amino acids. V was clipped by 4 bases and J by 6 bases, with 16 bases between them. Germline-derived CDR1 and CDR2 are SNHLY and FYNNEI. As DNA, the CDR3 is TGTGCCAGCAGTGCGAACCCGGGACTTCCTCAGCCCCAGCATTTT. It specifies CASSANPGLPQPQHF.

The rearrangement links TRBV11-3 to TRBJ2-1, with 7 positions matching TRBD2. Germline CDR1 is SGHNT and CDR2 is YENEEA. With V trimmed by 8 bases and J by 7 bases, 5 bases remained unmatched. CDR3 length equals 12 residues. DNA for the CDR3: TGTGCCAGCGGGGCTAGCGGTAATGAGCAGTTCTTC. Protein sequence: CASGASGNEQFF.

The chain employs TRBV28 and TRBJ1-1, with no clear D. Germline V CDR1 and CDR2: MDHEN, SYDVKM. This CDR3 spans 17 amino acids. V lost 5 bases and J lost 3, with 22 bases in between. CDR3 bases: TGTGCCAGCAGTCCCCGGCCCTTCCCTTGGAGGGACACTGAAGCTTTCTTT. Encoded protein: CASSPRPFPWRDTEAFF.

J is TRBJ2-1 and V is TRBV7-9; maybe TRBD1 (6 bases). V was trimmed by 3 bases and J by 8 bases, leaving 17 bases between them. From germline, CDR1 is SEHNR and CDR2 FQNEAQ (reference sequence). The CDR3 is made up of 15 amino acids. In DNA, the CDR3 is TGTGCCAGCAGCTTTGGGGACACCAACCGGGATGAGCAGTTCTTC. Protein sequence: CASSFGDTNRDEQFF.

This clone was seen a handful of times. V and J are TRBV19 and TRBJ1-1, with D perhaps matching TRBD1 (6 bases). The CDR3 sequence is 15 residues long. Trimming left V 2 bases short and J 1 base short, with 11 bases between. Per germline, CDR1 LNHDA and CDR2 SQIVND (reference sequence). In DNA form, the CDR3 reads TGTGCCAGTAGTATATCCCCGACAGGGAACACTGAAGCTTTCTTT. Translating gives CASSISPTGNTEAFF.

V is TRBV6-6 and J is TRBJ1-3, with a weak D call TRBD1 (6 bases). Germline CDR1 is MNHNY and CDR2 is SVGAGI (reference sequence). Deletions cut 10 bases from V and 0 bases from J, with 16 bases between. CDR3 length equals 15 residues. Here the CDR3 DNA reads TGTGCCACCCAAGTGGGGGCAAACTCTGGAAACACCATATATTTT. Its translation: CATQVGANSGNTIYF.

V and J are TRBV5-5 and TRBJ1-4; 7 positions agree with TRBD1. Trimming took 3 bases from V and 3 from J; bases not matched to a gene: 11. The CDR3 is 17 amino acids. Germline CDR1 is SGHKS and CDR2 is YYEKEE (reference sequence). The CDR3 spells CASSSGAGGFANEKLFF. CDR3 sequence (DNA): TGTGCCAGCAGCTCAGGCGCAGGGGGTTTTGCTAATGAAAAACTGTTTTTT.

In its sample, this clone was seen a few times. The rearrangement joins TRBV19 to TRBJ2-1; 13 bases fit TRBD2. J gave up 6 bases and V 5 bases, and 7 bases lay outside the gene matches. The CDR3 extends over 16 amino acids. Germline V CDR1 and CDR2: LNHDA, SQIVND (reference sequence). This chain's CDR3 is CASSSRTSGGLNEQFF. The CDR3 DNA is TGTGCCAGTAGTTCGAGGACTAGCGGGGGACTCAATGAGCAGTTCTTC.

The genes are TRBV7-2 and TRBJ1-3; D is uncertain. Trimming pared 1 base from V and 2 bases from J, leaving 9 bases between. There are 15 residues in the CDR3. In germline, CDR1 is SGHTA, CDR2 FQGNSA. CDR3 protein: CASSLVGGAGNTIYF. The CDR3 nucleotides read TGTGCCAGCAGCTTAGTAGGTGGAGCTGGAAACACCATATATTTT.

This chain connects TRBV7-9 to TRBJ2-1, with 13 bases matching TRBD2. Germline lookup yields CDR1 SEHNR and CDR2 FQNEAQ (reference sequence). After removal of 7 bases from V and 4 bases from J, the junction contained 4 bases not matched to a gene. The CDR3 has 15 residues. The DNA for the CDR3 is TGTGCCAGCACCTCGGGACTAGCGGGGTACAATGAGCAGTTCTTC. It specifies CASTSGLAGYNEQFF.

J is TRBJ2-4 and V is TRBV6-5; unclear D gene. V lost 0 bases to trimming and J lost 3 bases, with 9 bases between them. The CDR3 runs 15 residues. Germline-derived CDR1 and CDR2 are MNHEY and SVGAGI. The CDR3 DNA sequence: TGTGCCAGCAGTTACTCAGGTAGAGGCAAAAACATTCAGTACTTC. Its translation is CASSYSGRGKNIQYF.

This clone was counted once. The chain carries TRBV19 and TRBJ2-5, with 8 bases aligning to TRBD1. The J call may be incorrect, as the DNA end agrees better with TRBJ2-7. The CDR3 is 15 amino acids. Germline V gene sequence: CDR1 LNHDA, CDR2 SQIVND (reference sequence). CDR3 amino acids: CASSAGTGLTYEQYF. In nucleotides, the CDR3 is TGTGCCAGTAGTGCCGGGACAGGCCTTACCTACGAGCAGTACTTC.

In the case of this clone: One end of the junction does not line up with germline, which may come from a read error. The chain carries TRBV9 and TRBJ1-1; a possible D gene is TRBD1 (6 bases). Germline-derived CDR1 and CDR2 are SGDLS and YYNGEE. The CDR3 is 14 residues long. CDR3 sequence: CASSVDPAGGVSIF. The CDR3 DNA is TGTGCCAGCAGCGTAGACCCGGCGGGGGGCGTCTCGATATTT. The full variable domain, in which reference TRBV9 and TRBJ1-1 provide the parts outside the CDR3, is DSGVTQTPKHLITATGQRVTLRCSPRSGDLSVYWYQQSLDQGLQFLIQYYNGEERAKGNILERFSAQQFPDLHSELNLSSLELGDSALYFCASSVDPAGGVSIFGQGTRLTVV.